This entry lists 8 T cell receptor beta chains sequenced from one sample in a study of blood T cells in healthy people across ages. Primed by a sample-barcoded 5' primer and a J-beta primer mix, a second PCR proceeded for 7 to 11 cycles. TCRdb ran MiXCR on the 5' RACE reads and lists one entry per CDR3 protein. The repertoire holds about 780,000 distinct CDR3 sequences, with around 45% as singletons. Sequenced input: blood. These receptors all stem from a man older than 75 in good health.

This sequence joins TRBV10-2 and TRBJ1-1; the match to TRBD1 covers 7 bases. The V segment lost 2 bases and the J segment 6 bases; nucleotides outside the gene matches: 6. The CDR3 has 14 amino acids. Germline V gene sequence: CDR1 WSHSY, CDR2 SAAADI. The CDR3 DNA follows: TGCGCCAGCAGTGAGCCGGGACAGTACGCTGAAGCTTTCTTT. Translating gives CASSEPGQYAEAFF.

The V gene is TRBV7-2, the J gene TRBJ2-1, with D unresolved. CDR1 and CDR2 from the germline V gene are SGHTA and FQGNSA. The length of the CDR3 is 13 residues. V was cut by 1 base and J by 10 bases, with 11 bases left in between. The CDR3 bases are TGTGCCAGCAGCTTAGTAGTCTCGCAGGAGCAGTTCTTC. Its protein is CASSLVVSQEQFF.

The chain is built from TRBV6-2 or TRBV6-3 and TRBJ2-3; 16 nucleotides match TRBD2. Germline CDR1 MNHEY, CDR2 SVGEGT. After removal of 4 bases from V and 4 bases from J, the junction contained 8 bases not matched to a gene. CDR3 length: 18 residues. The CDR3 DNA reads as TGTGCCAGCAGTTCGGGGACTAGCGGGAGGGTTCCCGCAGATACGCAGTATTTT. The encoded protein is CASSSGTSGRVPADTQYF.

Only a few counts were recorded for this clonotype. The J gene is TRBJ1-1, the V gene TRBV5-1; D gene uncertain. Germline CDR1 and CDR2: SGHRS and YFSETQ. CDR3 length: 15 residues. V lost 4 bases and J lost 3, with 16 bases in between. The DNA for the CDR3 is TGCGCCAGCAGCACGGGTACCCGAACGGACACTGAAGCTTTCTTT. Amino acids: CASSTGTRTDTEAFF.

As DNA, the CDR3 is TGTGCCAGCAGCTCTGAGGCGGCTAGCGGACATAGACGGTTACACGAGCAGTACTTC. It specifies CASSSEAASGHRRLHEQYF. V usage is TRBV7-3 and J usage is TRBJ2-5; 7 nucleotides agree with TRBD2. The J call may be mistaken, given a closer DNA end match to TRBJ2-7. From germline, CDR1 is SGHTA and CDR2 FQGTGA. The CDR3 is 19 residues long.

V gene TRBV11-2 combines with J gene TRBJ2-1; D remains unclear. The V gene's germline CDR1 is SGHAT and CDR2 FQNNGV. V was trimmed by 0 bases and J by 9 bases, leaving 15 bases between them. The CDR3 covers 15 residues. The CDR3 reads CASSLDFRTSGEQFF. The DNA of the CDR3 is TGTGCCAGCAGCTTAGATTTCCGCACCAGTGGTGAGCAGTTCTTC.

The V call is TRBV11-3, the J call TRBJ2-7; tentatively, D is TRBD2 (5 bases). Per germline, CDR1 SGHNT and CDR2 YENEEA. The CDR3 sequence is 15 residues long. V lost 0 bases and J 5 bases, leaving 14 bases between the germline ends. The chain's CDR3 is CASSLEGGPRDEQYF. Here the CDR3 DNA reads TGTGCCAGCAGCTTAGAAGGAGGCCCTAGGGACGAGCAGTACTTC.

The V call is TRBV2, the J call TRBJ2-3; TRBD2 matches 8 bases. Germline values: CDR1 SNHLY, CDR2 FYNNEI. CDR3 length: 15 residues. After removal of 4 bases from V and 4 bases from J, the junction contained 7 bases not matched to a gene. CDR3 amino acids: CASSAREASPDTQYF. The CDR3 coding sequence is TGTGCCAGCAGTGCGCGGGAGGCTTCCCCAGATACGCAGTATTTT.